Sequencing of this T cell receptor (beta chain) was carried out in a study of T-cell memory formation after mild COVID-19. At the level of the study: Clusters of TCRs were largely donor specific. Broader study findings: Contracting CD4+ clones sat mainly in CM and EM; CD8+ in EMRA. Memory from before infection featured some responding clones, which suggests cross-reactive memory joined.

Trimming took off 7 bases at V and 5 bases at J, with 14 bases between the two ends. Germline V gives CDR1 DFQATT, CDR2 SNEGSKA (reference sequence). This CDR3 is built from 12 residues. This clonotype was seen many times. Its antigen remains unknown. MiXCR, run by TCRdb on the 5' RACE reads, gives a single entry per CDR3 protein. Of over 350,000 distinct CDR3 sequences listed, roughly 15% were seen once; the top ten hold about a fifth. The V gene is TRBV20-1, the J gene TRBJ2-5; no clear D. This receptor was obtained from a man between 18 and 35 years old who had mild COVID-19 (a few samples of this study predate the infection). Cell type and time point are not known. Sequencing used PBMCs or a T cell subset sorted from them (not recorded which). CDR3 in amino acids: CSVGSRRETQYF. CDR3 sequence (DNA): TGCAGTGTCGGGTCGCGGCGGGAGACCCAGTACTTC.